The 15 T cell receptor beta chains below all came from one sample that was sequenced in a study of shared clonotypes between healthy human individuals. Generated by immunoSEQ multiplex PCR, the TCRdb table keeps only in-frame clones and is missing some. The sample yields 2.5 million or so clones, more than 80% seen once. Sequenced input: naive CD4+ T cells sorted from blood. Subset noted: CD45RA+ positively selected. The receptor source for this set is a man between 18 and 29 years old in good health.

The genes are TRBV7-9 and TRBJ2-1, with TRBD2 identical over 13 bases. With 5 bases clipped from V and 4 bases from J, the junction kept 8 bases outside the gene matches. The CDR3 consists of 17 residues. The germline V gene has CDR1 SEHNR and CDR2 FQNEAQ (reference sequence). The CDR3 DNA reads as TGTGCCAGCAGCAAGGGACTAGCGGGGTTGAGTTACAATGAGCAGTTCTTC. Protein product: CASSKGLAGLSYNEQFF.

In this sample, this clone turned up a few times. The sample contains more than one DNA sequence encoding this CDR3. The chain links TRBV6-1 to TRBJ1-2; D remains ambiguous. This CDR3 is built from 12 residues. With 3 bases removed from V and 1 base from J, the gap between germline ends came to 3 bases. Germline CDR1 is MNHNS and CDR2 is SASEGT. As DNA, the CDR3 is TGTGCCAGCAGTGAGCTTAACTATGGCTACACCTTC. As protein: CASSELNYGYTF.

The V gene is TRBV7-9, the J gene TRBJ2-2; D is tentatively TRBD1 or TRBD2 (5 bases each). This CDR3 has 15 residues. CDR1 and CDR2 (germline): SEHNR, FQNEAQ (reference sequence). The V gene lost 8 bases and the J gene lost 1 base, with 14 bases spanning the gap. The CDR3 DNA follows: TGTGCCAGCGGCATCGGGACGCAGAACACCGGGGAGCTGTTTTTT. Translating gives CASGIGTQNTGELFF. The full variable domain, its missing parts supplied by reference TRBV7-9 and TRBJ2-2, is DTGVSQNPRHKITKRGQNVTFRCDPISEHNRLYWYRQTLGQGPEFLTYFQNEAQLEKSRLLSDRFSAERPKGSFSTLEIQRTEQGDSAMYLCASGIGTQNTGELFFGEGSRLTVL.

The V call is TRBV18, the J call TRBJ1-1, with D perhaps matching TRBD1 (5 bases). In germline, CDR1 is KGHSH, CDR2 LQKENI. V was cut by 8 bases and J by 4 bases, with 14 bases left in between. This CDR3 comprises 13 residues. The CDR3 region has the DNA TGTGCCAGCACACGCGCAGGGACCACTGAAGCTTTCTTT. It specifies CASTRAGTTEAFF.

The CDR3 DNA sequence: TGCGCCAGCAGCTTGGAAGGGACAGGGAGAAAGTTCTTC. Residues: CASSLEGTGRKFF. This rearrangement joins TRBV5-1 to TRBJ2-1; 9 nucleotides agree with TRBD1. Germline V lookup: CDR1 SGHRS, CDR2 YFSETQ. The CDR3 sequence is 13 residues long. With V trimmed by 0 bases and J by 14 bases, 6 bases remained unmatched.

This chain links TRBV7-9 with TRBJ1-6; the D gene is possibly TRBD1 (6 bases). V was pared by 5 bases and J by 8 bases, with 13 bases between. The germline gives CDR1 SEHNR, CDR2 FQNEAQ (reference sequence). CDR3 size: 14 residues. CDR3 in DNA: TGTGCCAGCAGCCGCGGGGGCAGCTATTCACCCCTCCACTTT. Translation gives CASSRGGSYSPLHF.

The chain couples TRBV5-1 to TRBJ1-2; D is ambiguous. The CDR3 consists of 14 residues. V lost 4 bases and J lost 2, with 12 bases in between. Germline-derived CDR1 and CDR2 are SGHRS and YFSETQ. CDR3 in amino acids: CASSPLTENYGYTF. The DNA of the CDR3 is TGCGCCAGCAGCCCTTTAACAGAAAACTATGGCTACACCTTC.

On this clone itself: The same CDR3 is also encoded by other DNA sequences in this sample. The rearrangement joins TRBV18 to TRBJ2-7; 7 bases line up with TRBD1. CDR1 KGHSH and CDR2 LQKENI come from the germline V gene. V lost 5 bases and J lost 4; bases outside the gene matches: 5. CDR3 length: 13 amino acids. The CDR3 DNA reads as TGTGCCAGCTCATCAGGGACAGCTTACGAGCAGTACTTC. Protein sequence: CASSSGTAYEQYF.

Only one count was recorded for this clone. The rearrangement links TRBV10-3 to TRBJ1-5; D is uncertain. This CDR3 comprises 15 residues. Trimming shortened V by 6 bases and J by 1 base, and 13 bases separated the two germline ends. Germline V lookup: CDR1 ENHRY, CDR2 SYGVKD. The CDR3 coding sequence is TGTGCCATCAGCGCCCAATCGGGGAGCAATCAGCCCCAGCATTTT. As protein: CAISAQSGSNQPQHF.

This chain connects TRBV5-4 to TRBJ1-6, with 7 bases aligning to TRBD1. This CDR3 contains 17 residues. V lost 4 bases, J lost 10 bases, and 17 bases stayed unmatched. CDR1 and CDR2 from the germline V gene are SGHNT and YYREEE (reference sequence). CDR3 in DNA: TGTGCCAGCAGCCCGACAGGGTCGAGTTCACCGGGATCACCCCTCCACTTT. Translation gives CASSPTGSSSPGSPLHF.

The chain links TRBV10-3 to TRBJ2-1; D may correspond to TRBD1 or TRBD2 (7 bases each). Germline V CDR1 and CDR2: ENHRY, SYGVKD. V shed 10 bases and J shed 0 bases, with 16 bases lying between them. This CDR3 region has 15 residues. In DNA form, the CDR3 reads TGTGCCACCCGGGGAGGGGGCCCCTCCTACAATGAGCAGTTCTTC. Protein product: CATRGGGPSYNEQFF.

The CDR3 nucleotides are TGTGCCAGGGACAGGGGGCCACATAGCAATCAGCCCCAGCATTTT. As protein: CARDRGPHSNQPQHF. The chain links TRBV14 to TRBJ1-5; 11 bases are a match to TRBD1. J was trimmed by 0 bases and V by 9 bases; bases with no gene match: 4. The germline CDR1 and CDR2 sequences are SGHDN and FVKESK. The CDR3 has 15 amino acids.

The chain joins TRBV9 to TRBJ2-1; a possible D gene is TRBD1 (6 bases). V was shortened by 4 bases and J by 8 bases, with 10 bases between the two germline ends. Germline loops: CDR1 SGDLS, CDR2 YYNGEE. The CDR3 totals 12 residues. The CDR3 DNA follows: TGTGCCAGCAGCTTGCAGGGGTATGAGCAGTTCTTC. As protein: CASSLQGYEQFF.

The V and J genes are TRBV15 and TRBJ2-7; D gene uncertain. V shed 0 bases and J shed 2 bases, with 14 bases lying between them. CDR1 is LNHNV and CDR2 is YYDKDF in the germline V gene (reference sequence). The CDR3 runs to 16 residues. The CDR3 is CATSRDLVGLTYEQYF. The CDR3 nucleotides are TGTGCCACCAGCAGAGATTTGGTGGGATTGACCTACGAGCAGTACTTC.

This rearrangement joins TRBV5-8 to TRBJ2-7, with 9 bases aligning to TRBD1. The CDR3 is made up of 13 amino acids. Germline V lookup: CDR1 SGHTS, CDR2 YDEGEE. The V gene end was trimmed by 7 bases and the J gene end by 2 bases; junction bases not matched to a gene: 4. CDR3 in DNA: TGTGCCAGCGTGGACAGGGGCACCTACGAGCAGTACTTC. This gives the protein CASVDRGTYEQYF.